One T cell receptor beta chain is described in this entry. The sample belongs to a study of blood T cell repertoires in COVID-19. Clones were sequenced by immunoSEQ multiplex PCR, and TCRdb holds only the in-frame ones, with some missing. This sample has over 150,000 clones, with over 75% found just once. The receptor was isolated from a woman aged 45-65 years who had recovered from COVID-19. The sequenced material came from PBMCs or T cells enriched from blood (not recorded which).

CDR3 bases: TGTGCCAGCAGTTACCTTCAGGGGAACACTGAAGCTTTCTTT. Translation: CASSYLQGNTEAFF. This chain uses TRBV6-5 with TRBJ1-1; a possible D gene is TRBD1 (5 bases). Germline lookup yields CDR1 MNHEY and CDR2 SVGAGI. The ends were cut back, 2 bases at V and 1 base at J, with 8 bases in the middle. The CDR3 loop spans 14 amino acids.